The next 24 T cell receptor beta chains were all read from a single sample in a study of T cell repertoires in cytomegalovirus infection. MiXCR, applied by TCRdb to the reads, yields one record per CDR3 protein. The table includes fewer than 200,000 distinct CDR3 sequences, roughly 9% detected once. Sequenced material: PBMCs. These receptors came from a human donor in good health (CMV status not recorded). Some clones in this sample may be carry-over from other donors' samples.

This rearrangement joins TRBV6-5 to TRBJ1-1; D is ambiguous. The CDR3 has 13 residues. Germline V gene sequence: CDR1 MNHEY, CDR2 SVGAGI. Trimming cost V 2 bases and J 3 bases, with 7 bases left between them. In DNA, the CDR3 is TGTGCCAGCAGTTACCGAACAGACACTGAAGCTTTCTTT. Its protein product is CASSYRTDTEAFF.

Of note for this clonotype: With a much larger clone just one base away, this may be a read error. The chain joins TRBV12-5 to TRBJ2-7; D gene unclear. V dropped 4 bases and J dropped 6 bases, with 7 bases sitting between them. This CDR3 region has 11 residues. The germline CDR1 and CDR2 sequences are LGHNT and FRNRAP. CDR3 sequence: CASGSGVEQYF. The CDR3 DNA sequence: TGTGCTAGTGGTTCCGGCGTCGAGCAGTACTTC.

This clonotype was detected ten times or more. The chain combines TRBV7-2 with TRBJ1-1, with a possible D match to TRBD1 (5 bases). Germline lookup yields CDR1 SGHTA and CDR2 FQGNSA. V was cut by 6 bases and J by 0 bases, with 11 bases left in between. The CDR3 covers 14 residues. The CDR3 DNA reads as TGTGCCAGCAGTTCGGGACGGATGAACACTGAAGCTTTCTTT. Translation: CASSSGRMNTEAFF. Drawing the rest from reference TRBV7-2 and TRBJ1-1, the complete variable domain is GAGVSQSPSNKVTEKGKDVELRCDPISGHTALYWYRQSLGQGLEFLIYFQGNSAPDKSGLPSDRFSAERTGGSVSTLTIQRTQQEDSAVYLCASSSGRMNTEAFFGQGTRLTVV.

The table lists this clonotype with many counts. This chain uses TRBV28 with TRBJ2-5, with D possibly called TRBD1 or TRBD2 (5 bases each). The CDR3 runs 15 residues. Per the germline V gene, CDR1 is MDHEN and CDR2 is SYDVKM. The V and J ends lost 4 bases and 7 bases respectively, with 19 bases between them. The CDR3: CASSSPKGRDRTQYF. The CDR3 nucleotides read TGTGCCAGCAGTTCCCCAAAGGGACGGGATCGGACCCAGTACTTC.

The genes are TRBV18 and TRBJ2-2; maybe TRBD2 (5 bases). This CDR3 is 16 amino acids long. CDR1 KGHSH and CDR2 LQKENI come from the germline V gene. Trimming pared 3 bases from V and 7 bases from J, leaving 18 bases between. The CDR3 region is CASSPPDWVEVGELFF. The DNA of the CDR3 is TGTGCCAGCTCACCCCCGGACTGGGTGGAAGTCGGGGAGCTGTTTTTT.

This clonotype was found a few times. The chain uses TRBV9 and TRBJ2-2; unclear D gene. Trimming cost V 0 bases and J 9 bases, with 12 bases left between them. CDR3 size: 14 residues. Germline CDR1 reads SGDLS; CDR2 reads YYNGEE. The CDR3 nucleotides read TGTGCCAGCAGCGTAGGGTGGGTCCAACGGGAGCTGTTTTTT. This codes for CASSVGWVQRELFF.

This clonotype was detected ten times or more. J is TRBJ2-3 and V is TRBV14; D may be TRBD2 (6 bases). CDR3 length: 13 residues. The ends were cut back, 1 base at V and 4 bases at J, with 6 bases in the middle. The germline V gene has CDR1 SGHDN and CDR2 FVKESK. The CDR3, as DNA: TGTGCCAGCAGCCAAGCGGGGGCAGATACGCAGTATTTT. This sequence encodes CASSQAGADTQYF.

This clonotype was counted only a few times. The chain carries TRBV24-1 and TRBJ2-6; tentative D call: TRBD1 (5 bases). CDR3 length: 15 residues. Looked up from germline, CDR1 is KGHDR and CDR2 is SFDVKD. The V and J ends lost 3 bases and 2 bases respectively, with 7 bases between them. The CDR3 region has the DNA TGTGCCACCAGTGATATGACAGCTGGGGCCAACGTCCTGACTTTC. Protein: CATSDMTAGANVLTF.

This clonotype came up many times. V and J are TRBV28 and TRBJ1-4; D ambiguous. This CDR3 has 14 amino acids. Germline CDR1 reads MDHEN; CDR2 reads SYDVKM. Trimming removed 3 bases from V and 8 bases from J, with 13 bases in between. The CDR3 DNA is TGTGCCAGCAGTTTGACCCTAACTAGGGAAAAACTGTTTTTT. Protein product: CASSLTLTREKLFF. Drawing the rest from reference TRBV28 and TRBJ1-4, the complete variable domain is DVKVTQSSRYLVKRTGEKVFLECVQDMDHENMFWYRQDPGLGLRLIYFSYDVKMKEKGDIPEGYSVSREKKERFSLILESASTNQTSMYLCASSLTLTREKLFFGSGTQLSVL.

The V gene is TRBV28, the J gene TRBJ2-1, with a weak D call TRBD2 (5 bases). With 4 bases removed from V and 7 bases from J, the gap between germline ends came to 17 bases. This CDR3 has 15 amino acids. Germline CDR1 reads MDHEN; CDR2 reads SYDVKM. The DNA for the CDR3 is TGTGCCAGCAGTTCTTGGGAGTCGGGGTCGAATGAGCAGTTCTTC. Protein: CASSSWESGSNEQFF.

The chain uses TRBV28 and TRBJ1-2; D is unclear. Between the trimmed V and J ends, which lost 2 bases and 8 bases, there was a span of 9 bases. Germline-derived CDR1 and CDR2 are MDHEN and SYDVKM. The CDR3 loop spans 12 amino acids. The CDR3 region is CASSLIRAGYTF. CDR3 coding DNA: TGTGCCAGCAGTTTAATCCGGGCCGGCTACACCTTC.

The table lists this clonotype with a count of one. This may be a read error: a much more frequent sequence differs by one nucleotide. V gene TRBV28 combines with J gene TRBJ2-1; D is tentatively TRBD1 or TRBD2 (6 bases each). V was trimmed by 6 bases and J by 7 bases, leaving 19 bases between them. CDR3 length equals 15 residues. Germline-derived CDR1 and CDR2 are MDHEN and SYDVKM. The CDR3 DNA sequence: TGTGCCAGCAGCACCTCGTGGGGGGCGTTAAATGAGCAGTTCTTC. Amino acids: CASSTSWGALNEQFF.

The table lists this clonotype with a few counts. The V call is TRBV19, the J call TRBJ1-5; 7 bases match TRBD1. The J segment lost 0 bases and the V segment lost 6 bases, leaving 5 bases of the junction unmatched. Germline V CDR1 and CDR2: LNHDA, SQIVND (reference sequence). The CDR3 spans 15 residues. CDR3 coding DNA: TGTGCCAGTAGATGGGGACAGAATAGCAATCAGCCCCAGCATTTT. Residues: CASRWGQNSNQPQHF. Based on the CDR3 plus reference TRBV19 and TRBJ1-5, the full variable domain is DGGITQSPKYLFRKEGQNVTLSCEQNLNHDAMYWYRQDPGQGLRLIYYSQIVNDFQKGDIAEGYSVSREKKESFPLTVTSAQKNPTAFYLCASRWGQNSNQPQHFGDGTRLSIL.

Note on this clonotype: A much larger clonotype is one base distant, so this may be a read error. This chain joins TRBV11-2 and TRBJ1-5; tentatively, D is TRBD1 (6 bases). The CDR3 has 14 amino acids. CDR1 SGHAT and CDR2 FQNNGV come from the germline V gene. The CDR3, as DNA: TGTGCCAGCAGCTCGACAGGTCGCAATCAGCACCAGCATTTT. It is translated as CASSSTGRNQHQHF.

This clonotype came up a few times. This sequence joins TRBV15 and TRBJ2-5; the D call may be TRBD1 or TRBD2 (5 bases each). Per the germline V gene, CDR1 is LNHNV and CDR2 is YYDKDF (reference sequence). This CDR3 is 15 amino acids long. V lost 0 bases and J 9 bases, leaving 17 bases between the germline ends. CDR3 in amino acids: CATSREGTPTSPQYF. The CDR3 region has the DNA TGTGCCACCAGCAGAGAGGGGACCCCAACTAGTCCCCAGTACTTC.

A few counts support this clonotype. The chain has TRBV29-1 and TRBJ1-2, with 7 positions matching TRBD1. The CDR3 runs to 13 residues. The germline V gene has CDR1 SQVTM and CDR2 ANQGSEA. The trim removed 3 bases at V and 4 bases at J, leaving 5 bases unmatched. The CDR3 reads CSVDHRQGYGYTF. The CDR3 bases are TGCAGCGTTGACCACAGACAGGGCTATGGCTACACCTTC. The entire variable domain, with the rest obtained from reference TRBV29-1 and TRBJ1-2, is as follows: SAVISQKPSRDICQRGTSLTIQCQVDSQVTMMFWYRQQPGQSLTLIATANQGSEATYESGFVIDKFPISRPNLTFSTLTVSNMSPEDSSIYLCSVDHRQGYGYTFGSGTRLTVV.

The genes are TRBV24-1 and TRBJ2-1; 10 bases match TRBD2. Germline V gene data show CDR1 as KGHDR and CDR2 as SFDVKD. CDR3 length equals 17 residues. V gave up 3 bases and J gave up 5 bases; unmatched junction bases: 9. The CDR3 nucleotides are TGTGCCACCAGTGATGGACCCGGGACTAGCGAGAACAATGAGCAGTTCTTC. Amino acids: CATSDGPGTSENNEQFF.

This clonotype was found many times. This chain uses TRBV20-1 with TRBJ2-7, with D possibly being TRBD2 (5 bases). The CDR3 has 17 residues. Germline loops: CDR1 DFQATT, CDR2 SNEGSKA (reference sequence). V gave up 3 bases and J gave up 4 bases, with 25 bases separating them. The CDR3 DNA follows: TGCAGTGCTAGGATTCAGGCCGGCAGGAGGATGCCTTACGAGCAGTACTTC. This encodes CSARIQAGRRMPYEQYF.

This clonotype was detected ten times or more. This chain uses TRBV7-2 with TRBJ2-1; 8 bases fit TRBD2. The J segment lost 9 bases and the V segment lost 4 bases, leaving 14 bases of the junction unmatched. The germline V gene has CDR1 SGHTA and CDR2 FQGNSA. This CDR3 is 16 amino acids long. Here the CDR3 DNA reads TGTGCCAGCAGCTCCCGCCCGAGCGGGAGAGGGGGTGAGCAGTTCTTC. The encoded protein is CASSSRPSGRGGEQFF.

The rearrangement joins TRBV2 to TRBJ1-6; D not certain. V was cut by 8 bases and J by 7 bases, with 18 bases left in between. The CDR3 runs to 15 residues. CDR1 and CDR2 (germline): SNHLY, FYNNEI. The CDR3 DNA reads TGTGCCAGCGGAGAGGAATCGGGAAAAAATTCACCCCTCCACTTT. Protein product: CASGEESGKNSPLHF.

A note on this clonotype: A much larger clone differs from this one at a single base, so this may be a read error. V gene TRBV2 combines with J gene TRBJ1-2, with TRBD1 matching over 9 bases. Germline V lookup: CDR1 SNHLY, CDR2 FYNNEI. The CDR3 totals 15 residues. V was pared by 5 bases and J by 8 bases, with 12 bases of the junction left unmatched. The CDR3 DNA is TGTGCCAGCAGTCTGATCATACAGGGGGCGGAGGGCTACACCTTC. Translating it yields CASSLIIQGAEGYTF.

J is TRBJ2-4 and V is TRBV6-2 or TRBV6-3; no clear D. This CDR3 is built from 13 residues. V dropped 2 bases and J dropped 7 bases, with 9 bases sitting between them. CDR1 is MNHEY, CDR2 SVGEGT, per germline. CDR3 amino acids: CASSYIRGNIQYF. The DNA for the CDR3 is TGTGCCAGCAGTTACATTCGTGGGAACATTCAGTACTTC.

This clonotype was found a few times. V and J are TRBV7-2 and TRBJ2-5; perhaps D is TRBD1 or TRBD2 (6 bases each). The ends were cut back, 3 bases at V and 5 bases at J, with 13 bases in the middle. The CDR3 has 14 residues. Germline CDR1 is SGHTA and CDR2 is FQGNSA. This chain's CDR3 is CASSFWGARETQYF. The CDR3 nucleotides are TGTGCCAGCAGCTTTTGGGGGGCAAGGGAGACCCAGTACTTC. Looking up the rest from reference TRBV7-2 and TRBJ2-5 gives the full variable domain: GAGVSQSPSNKVTEKGKDVELRCDPISGHTALYWYRQSLGQGLEFLIYFQGNSAPDKSGLPSDRFSAERTGGSVSTLTIQRTQQEDSAVYLCASSFWGARETQYFGPGTRLLVL.

This clonotype was recorded many times. V usage is TRBV7-8 and J usage is TRBJ2-1; D might be TRBD2 (6 bases). CDR1 and CDR2 from the germline V gene are SGHVS and FQNEAQ. Trimming took off 1 base at V and 8 bases at J, with 12 bases between the two ends. This CDR3 region has 14 residues. For the CDR3, the DNA is TGTGCCAGCAGCTTAGGGAATTCGGGGGATGAGCAGTTCTTC. Protein product: CASSLGNSGDEQFF.